The 15 T cell receptor beta chains given below trace back to one sample, sequenced in a study of OX40 agonist ivuxolimab in advanced cancers. Sequencing was performed with immunoSEQ multiplex PCR; in TCRdb, only in-frame clones are kept and a portion is missing. The sample includes roughly 65,000 clones, 88% of them seen just once. The sample here was CD4+ or CD8+ T cells sorted from blood, taken in a trial of the OX40 agonist ivuxolimab. The receptors shown here come from an adult with an advanced solid tumor such as melanoma, head and neck, liver or kidney cancer.

The chain combines TRBV7-2 with TRBJ2-1; TRBD2 aligns across 12 bases. CDR1 is SGHTA and CDR2 is FQGNSA in the germline V gene. The CDR3 consists of 15 residues. The V gene end was trimmed by 3 bases and the J gene end by 6 bases; junction bases not matched to a gene: 3. The DNA for the CDR3 is TGTGCCAGCAGCTTCAGACTAGCGGGGGTCAATGAGCAGTTCTTC. Its protein is CASSFRLAGVNEQFF.

The chain has TRBV5-4 and TRBJ2-2, with 9 bases lining up with TRBD1. This CDR3 region has 16 residues. After removal of 4 bases from V and 6 bases from J, the junction contained 10 bases not matched to a gene. Looked up from germline, CDR1 is SGHNT and CDR2 is YYREEE (reference sequence). CDR3 nucleotides: TGTGCCAGCAGCCCCGGGACAGGGTATTATTCCGGGGAGCTGTTTTTT. It yields the protein CASSPGTGYYSGELFF.

The chain couples TRBV4-3 to TRBJ2-2, with 7 positions matching TRBD1. CDR3 length: 17 residues. The V gene's germline CDR1 is LGHNA and CDR2 YSLEER. The ends lost 4 bases at V and 1 base at J; junction bases unmatched: 9. Written as DNA, the CDR3 is TGCGCCAGCAGCCGGCGACAGGGAACCCAGAACACCGGGGAGCTGTTTTTT. Translated: CASSRRQGTQNTGELFF.

The chain combines TRBV6-5 with TRBJ1-6, with TRBD1 matching 8 bases. The CDR3 totals 15 residues. CDR1 is MNHEY and CDR2 is SVGAGI in the germline V gene. Trimming removed 7 bases from V and 9 bases from J; junction bases left unmatched: 11. The DNA of the CDR3 is TGTGCCAGCACCGAAAAACAGGGGGTAACTTCACCCCTCCACTTT. It is translated as CASTEKQGVTSPLHF.

The chain joins TRBV28 to TRBJ1-4, with 9 positions matching TRBD1. Germline assignment: CDR1 MDHEN and CDR2 SYDVKM. V trimming: 8 bases; J trimming: 7 bases; junction bases outside the gene matches: 17. This CDR3 region has 17 residues. The CDR3 is CASSMWPGQGPAEKLFF. CDR3 nucleotides: TGTGCCAGCTCCATGTGGCCAGGACAGGGGCCGGCTGAAAAACTGTTTTTT.

The DNA of the CDR3 is TGTGCCAGCAGCTTCGGGGGGCATACAGATACGCAGTATTTT. It specifies CASSFGGHTDTQYF. J is TRBJ2-3 and V is TRBV5-4; D may be TRBD2 (7 bases). Trimming pared 2 bases from V and 3 bases from J, leaving 10 bases between. From germline, CDR1 is SGHNT and CDR2 YYREEE (reference sequence). This CDR3 comprises 14 residues.

The rearrangement joins TRBV27 to TRBJ2-6; D is ambiguous. Per the germline V gene, CDR1 is MNHEY and CDR2 is SMNVEV (reference sequence). Trimming removed 6 bases from V and 3 bases from J, with 9 bases in between. The CDR3 contains 14 residues. CDR3 DNA: TGTGCCAGCAGGGGCTTGGGTGGGGCCAACGTCCTGACTTTC. It codes for CASRGLGGANVLTF.

The chain uses TRBV19 and TRBJ2-3; 7 bases align to TRBD1. The V segment lost 9 bases and the J segment 3 bases; nucleotides outside the gene matches: 6. In germline, CDR1 is LNHDA, CDR2 SQIVND (reference sequence). The CDR3 loop spans 13 amino acids. As DNA, the CDR3 is TGTGCCAGCGGACAGGCGGGTACAGATACGCAGTATTTT. Protein sequence: CASGQAGTDTQYF.

This clone occurred a few times. The chain has TRBV18 and TRBJ2-7, with TRBD2 matching over 9 bases. Germline assignment: CDR1 KGHSH and CDR2 LQKENI. CDR3 length equals 16 residues. The J segment lost 2 bases and the V segment lost 0 bases, leaving 5 bases of the junction unmatched. The CDR3 nucleotides read TGTGCCAGCTCACCACCGGGTAGCGGGAGCCCCTACGAGCAGTACTTC. The encoded protein is CASSPPGSGSPYEQYF.

The genes are TRBV5-4 and TRBJ2-1; 11 bases are shared with TRBD2. CDR3 length: 14 residues. Trimming at V came to 5 bases and at J to 3 bases, leaving 1 base not matched to a gene. Germline V lookup: CDR1 SGHNT, CDR2 YYREEE (reference sequence). The CDR3 loop reads CASRTSGNYNEQFF. For the CDR3, the DNA is TGTGCCAGCAGGACTAGCGGGAACTACAATGAGCAGTTCTTC.

This clone was observed once. V and J are TRBV7-3 and TRBJ2-2; 14 nucleotides agree with TRBD2. This CDR3 comprises 17 residues. V shed 5 bases and J 3 bases; nucleotides not matched to a gene: 5. The germline V gene encodes CDR1 SGHTA and CDR2 FQGTGA. The DNA of the CDR3 is TGTGCCAGCAGCCCACAGGGACTAGCGGGGGACACCGGGGAGCTGTTTTTT. Its translation is CASSPQGLAGDTGELFF.

This clone came up once. The chain employs TRBV7-8 and TRBJ2-7; 10 bases map to TRBD1. Per the germline V gene, CDR1 is SGHVS and CDR2 is FQNEAQ. The J segment lost 3 bases and the V segment lost 5 bases, leaving 7 bases of the junction unmatched. The CDR3 has 15 amino acids. The CDR3 bases are TGTGCCAGCAGCCCGGGGACAGGGGATGGCTACGAGCAGTACTTC. Amino acid sequence: CASSPGTGDGYEQYF.

In its sample, this clone was seen once. The CDR3 reads CASSLAQGGTDTQYF. The CDR3 DNA follows: TGCGCCAGCAGCTTGGCGCAGGGGGGAACAGATACGCAGTATTTT. V gene TRBV5-1 combines with J gene TRBJ2-3; D perhaps matches TRBD1 (7 bases). Germline V lookup: CDR1 SGHRS, CDR2 YFSETQ. The CDR3 is made up of 15 amino acids. V lost 0 bases, J lost 3 bases, and 11 bases lay in between.

V and J are TRBV28 and TRBJ2-1, with TRBD2 matching 8 bases. There are 15 residues in the CDR3. With 6 bases clipped from V and 3 bases from J, the junction kept 7 bases outside the gene matches. Germline CDR1 and CDR2: MDHEN and SYDVKM. This CDR3 is CASRTGGQYYNEQFF. As DNA, the CDR3 is TGTGCCAGCAGGACGGGGGGGCAATACTACAATGAGCAGTTCTTC.

This chain connects TRBV18 to TRBJ2-3, with 9 nucleotides matching TRBD1. The CDR3 loop spans 16 amino acids. Germline trimming cut 3 bases from V and 1 base from J; bases unmatched to any gene: 5. Germline loops: CDR1 KGHSH, CDR2 LQKENI. CDR3 nucleotides: TGTGCCAGCTCACCCCGACAGGGGGATCGCACAGATACGCAGTATTTT. Translating gives CASSPRQGDRTDTQYF. The full variable domain, completed using reference TRBV18 and TRBJ2-3, is NAGVMQNPRHLVRRRGQEARLRCSPMKGHSHVYWYRQLPEEGLKFMVYLQKENIIDESGMPKERFSAEFPKEGPSILRIQQVVRGDSAAYFCASSPRQGDRTDTQYFGPGTRLTVL.